Shown below are 22 T cell receptor beta chains from a single sample sequenced in a study of blood T cell repertoires in COVID-19. The repertoire was sequenced with immunoSEQ multiplex PCR; TCRdb's copy has only in-frame clones and lacks some. The data show about 95,000 clones, with over 70% seen just once and 20% to 30% held by the top ten. The material sequenced was peripheral blood. The source of these receptors is a man of 80 years or more with active or convalescent COVID-19.

The gene calls are TRBV4-1 and TRBJ1-4, with TRBD1 matching over 9 bases. Germline V CDR1 and CDR2: MGHRA, YSYEKL. The ends lost 3 bases at V and 7 bases at J; junction bases unmatched: 9. The CDR3 totals 16 residues. CDR3: CASSQQPGQGIEKLFF. CDR3 DNA sequence: TGCGCCAGCAGCCAGCAACCGGGACAGGGCATTGAAAAACTGTTTTTT.

The chain employs TRBV5-8 and TRBJ1-2; D might be TRBD1 (6 bases). The V gene's germline CDR1 is SGHTS and CDR2 YDEGEE. Between the trimmed V and J ends, which lost 2 bases and 3 bases, there was a span of 17 bases. The CDR3 covers 16 residues. The CDR3 spells CASSLGTRGDDYGYTF. Here the CDR3 DNA reads TGTGCCAGCAGCTTAGGGACCAGGGGAGACGACTATGGCTACACCTTC.

The rearrangement uses TRBV21-1 and TRBJ1-1; TRBD1, the table's D call, was not compared with the DNA. TRBV21-1 is a listed pseudogene. This CDR3 region has 13 residues. The CDR3 reads CATVRQGVTEAFF. In DNA, the CDR3 is TGTGCCACCGTTAGGCAGGGTGTCACTGAAGCTTTCTTT.

V gene TRBV18 combines with J gene TRBJ1-1; possibly TRBD1 for D (6 bases). CDR1 is KGHSH, CDR2 LQKENI, per germline. The CDR3 has 13 residues. The V end was cut by 3 bases, the J end by 6 bases, with 11 bases between. CDR3 DNA sequence: TGTGCCAGCTCACCCTCTCAGGGGTCTGAAGCTTTCTTT. Its protein is CASSPSQGSEAFF.

The genes are TRBV2 and TRBJ2-1; 10 nucleotides agree with TRBD2. Per the germline V gene, CDR1 is SNHLY and CDR2 is FYNNEI. Trimming removed 6 bases from V and 9 bases from J; junction bases left unmatched: 11. The length of the CDR3 is 15 residues. The CDR3 loop reads CASRQTSGLYGEQFF. Written as DNA, the CDR3 is TGTGCCAGCAGGCAGACTAGCGGGCTTTACGGTGAGCAGTTCTTC.

Concerning this clone itself: An end of the junction does not agree with germline; a read error may underlie this. The chain's CDR3 is CASSPGAGVMNSGELFF. The CDR3 DNA is TGTGCCAGCAGCCCCGGTGCGGGGGTCATGAACAGCGGGGAGCTGTTTTTT. This chain uses TRBV6-2 or TRBV6-3 with TRBJ2-2; the match to TRBD2 covers 7 bases. The CDR3 spans 17 residues. The germline V gene encodes CDR1 MNHEY and CDR2 SVGEGT.

The gene calls are TRBV3-1 (or the pseudogene TRBV3-2) and TRBJ1-3; D gene ambiguous. Trimming cost V 0 bases and J 10 bases, with 10 bases left between them. Germline CDR1 is LGHDT and CDR2 is YNNKEL (reference sequence). The CDR3 runs 13 residues. The CDR3 sequence: CASSQEPRGTIYF. CDR3 in DNA: TGTGCCAGCAGCCAAGAACCCCGAGGGACCATATATTTT.

This clone was seen once. The chain links TRBV6-2 or TRBV6-3 to TRBJ2-3, with D perhaps matching TRBD2 (6 bases). There are 16 residues in the CDR3. Germline CDR1 reads MNHEY; CDR2 reads SVGEGT. Trimming removed 4 bases from V and 4 bases from J, with 18 bases in between. CDR3: CASSFPFGGVPDTQYF. In nucleotides, the CDR3 is TGTGCCAGCAGTTTCCCGTTTGGCGGGGTGCCAGATACGCAGTATTTT.

In this sample, this clone turned up a few times. The chain links TRBV6-2 or TRBV6-3 to TRBJ2-3; 7 bases fit TRBD1. Per germline, CDR1 MNHEY and CDR2 SVGEGT. Trimming at V came to 6 bases and at J to 2 bases, leaving 5 bases not matched to a gene. This CDR3 spans 14 amino acids. CDR3 sequence (DNA): TGTGCCAGCAGCCCGGGACAGCACACAGATACGCAGTATTTT. Its translation is CASSPGQHTDTQYF.

The chain carries TRBV2 and TRBJ1-5; tentative D call: TRBD1 (6 bases). CDR3 size: 15 residues. V lost 7 bases and J lost 4, with 17 bases in between. CDR1 SNHLY and CDR2 FYNNEI come from the germline V gene. CDR3 loop: CASTKEGDINQPQHF. The CDR3 DNA sequence: TGTGCCAGCACCAAAGAAGGGGACATAAATCAGCCCCAGCATTTT. The full variable domain, its missing parts supplied by reference TRBV2 and TRBJ1-5, is EPEVTQTPSHQVTQMGQEVILRCVPISNHLYFYWYRQILGQKVEFLVSFYNNEISEKSEIFDDQFSVERPDGSNFTLKIRSTKLEDSAMYFCASTKEGDINQPQHFGDGTRLSIL.

V is TRBV5-1 and J is TRBJ2-5; TRBD2 matches at 14 bases. This CDR3 has 16 amino acids. Losses at the gene ends were 4 bases for V and 2 bases for J; bases not matched to a gene: 4. Germline lookup yields CDR1 SGHRS and CDR2 YFSETQ. This chain's CDR3 is CASSMGLAGEQETQYF. The CDR3 DNA reads as TGCGCCAGCAGCATGGGACTAGCGGGGGAACAAGAGACCCAGTACTTC.

This sequence joins TRBV7-2 and TRBJ1-1; unclear D gene. V lost 1 base, J lost 7 bases, and 13 bases lay in between. CDR1 and CDR2 from the germline V gene are SGHTA and FQGNSA. The CDR3 length is 14 residues. CDR3 DNA: TGTGCCAGCAGCTTAGATGGCGGGAATTATGAAGCTTTCTTT. Translating gives CASSLDGGNYEAFF.

The rearrangement joins TRBV10-3 to TRBJ2-5; maybe TRBD2 (5 bases). Germline CDR1 and CDR2: ENHRY and SYGVKD. V was trimmed by 0 bases and J by 2 bases, leaving 13 bases between them. This CDR3 has 16 residues. For the CDR3, the DNA is TGTGCCATCAGTGAGTCGGAGGACTCTATACAAGAGACCCAGTACTTC. It encodes CAISESEDSIQETQYF.

This clone has a handful of counts. The CDR3 DNA reads as TGCAGTGCTAGTTTCCTAGCGGGGGACTGGTCCTACAATGAGCAGTTCTTC. Its translation: CSASFLAGDWSYNEQFF. V and J are TRBV20-1 and TRBJ2-1; 10 bases match TRBD2. CDR1 is DFQATT and CDR2 is SNEGSKA in the germline V gene (reference sequence). V lost 3 bases to trimming and J lost 1 base; unmatched junction nucleotides: 9. CDR3 length equals 17 residues.

The sample holds one count of this clone. The chain is built from TRBV3-1 (or the pseudogene TRBV3-2) and TRBJ2-3; 7 nucleotides match TRBD1. Trimming cost V 3 bases and J 3 bases; bases outside gene matches: 3. Per germline, CDR1 LGHDT and CDR2 YNNKEL (reference sequence). The CDR3 runs 14 residues. The CDR3 sequence: CASSQGQFTDTQYF. CDR3 in DNA: TGTGCCAGCAGCCAGGGACAGTTTACAGATACGCAGTATTTT.

The chain recombines TRBV6-1 with TRBJ1-2; D remains ambiguous. V lost 1 base to trimming and J lost 1 base, with 4 bases between them. The CDR3 has 13 amino acids. Germline CDR1 is MNHNS and CDR2 is SASEGT. DNA of the CDR3: TGTGCCAGCAGTGAAGACAGTAACTATGGCTACACCTTC. This codes for CASSEDSNYGYTF.

The V gene is TRBV6-4, the J gene TRBJ2-1, with unresolved D. V gave up 3 bases and J gave up 9 bases, with 12 bases separating them. Germline-derived CDR1 and CDR2 are MRHNA and SNTAGT. This CDR3 is 13 amino acids long. CDR3 sequence reads: CASSDLALGEQFF. CDR3 DNA: TGTGCCAGCAGTGATTTAGCCTTAGGTGAGCAGTTCTTC.

The rearrangement joins TRBV5-1 to TRBJ2-7, with 8 bases that match TRBD1. The CDR3 is made up of 15 amino acids. With V trimmed by 0 bases and J by 6 bases, 8 bases remained unmatched. Germline V gives CDR1 SGHRS, CDR2 YFSETQ. CDR3: CASSLGTGSMGEQYF. The CDR3 bases are TGCGCCAGCAGCTTGGGGACAGGGAGTATGGGCGAGCAGTACTTC.

The chain combines TRBV24-1 with TRBJ2-3, with 7 nucleotides matching TRBD1. The CDR3 loop spans 15 amino acids. V shed 4 bases and J 2 bases; nucleotides not matched to a gene: 5. Germline V gene data show CDR1 as KGHDR and CDR2 as SFDVKD. The CDR3 DNA reads as TGTGCCACCAGTGAACCAGGACAGGCCACAGATACGCAGTATTTT. Translating gives CATSEPGQATDTQYF.

The chain combines TRBV19 with TRBJ1-5; tentatively, D is TRBD1 (6 bases). The CDR3 length is 16 residues. Trimming removed 10 bases from V and 2 bases from J, with 21 bases in between. Looked up from germline, CDR1 is LNHDA and CDR2 is SQIVND (reference sequence). In DNA form, the CDR3 reads TGTGCCACCAGAAAACCGACAGGCTATGGCAATCAGCCCCAGCATTTT. Amino acid sequence: CATRKPTGYGNQPQHF. Full variable domain (missing parts from reference TRBV19 and TRBJ1-5): DGGITQSPKYLFRKEGQNVTLSCEQNLNHDAMYWYRQDPGQGLRLIYYSQIVNDFQKGDIAEGYSVSREKKESFPLTVTSAQKNPTAFYLCATRKPTGYGNQPQHFGDGTRLSIL.

There are a few counts of this clone. The V gene is TRBV3-1 (or the pseudogene TRBV3-2), the J gene TRBJ2-7, with a possible D match to TRBD1 (5 bases). The CDR3 covers 15 residues. CDR1 is LGHDT and CDR2 is YNNKEL in the germline V gene (reference sequence). V was trimmed by 0 bases and J by 2 bases, leaving 11 bases between them. The CDR3 nucleotides read TGTGCCAGCAGCCAAGATCTTATAGGGGCCTACGAGCAGTACTTC. Its translation: CASSQDLIGAYEQYF.

The V call is TRBV2, the J call TRBJ2-2, with a weak D call TRBD2 (6 bases). The CDR3 totals 17 residues. Germline V lookup: CDR1 SNHLY, CDR2 FYNNEI. The V end was cut by 0 bases, the J end by 5 bases, with 16 bases between. The CDR3, as DNA: TGTGCCAGCAGTGAAGCCGGTCGGGGGACTTTTACCGGGGAGCTGTTTTTT. Protein product: CASSEAGRGTFTGELFF.